This TCR beta chain originates from a study of long-term antiretroviral therapy in people with HIV. At survey level, the immunoSEQ assay was run in its v3.0 version. TCRdb's table, derived via immunoSEQ multiplex PCR, lists solely in-frame clones and lacks some. The data contain about 17,000 clones, approximately 79% of them seen just once; the ten biggest clones take up more than 7%. Material: unsorted PBMCs, obtained 0.1 years after starting antiretroviral therapy. This sequence originates from a man younger than 35 with HIV.

CDR3 nucleotide sequence: TGTGCCAGCATCGACTCCAGAGGGAACACTGAAGCTTTCTTT. Translated, it gives CASIDSRGNTEAFF. This sequence joins TRBV6-5 and TRBJ1-1; D is uncertain. Germline-derived CDR1 and CDR2 are MNHEY and SVGAGI. V lost 7 bases and J 1 base, leaving 13 bases between the germline ends. This CDR3 is 14 amino acids long.